The entry below gives a single TCR beta chain sequence along with its context. The V gene lost 3 bases and the J gene lost 6 bases, with 9 bases spanning the gap. Germline CDR1 KGHSH, CDR2 LQKENI. This CDR3 has 14 amino acids. The sample belongs to a study of blood T cell repertoires in COVID-19. Only in-frame clones appear in the TCRdb table, and some are missing; sequencing was by immunoSEQ multiplex PCR. The sample contains around 400,000 clones, around 87% of which appear only once. This clonotype was sampled from a woman in her sixties with COVID-19, enrolled during active disease. Sequencing was carried out using peripheral blood. The chain couples TRBV18 to TRBJ1-6; D is uncertain. The chain's CDR3 is CASSPSGLNSPLHF. CDR3 DNA: TGTGCCAGCTCACCTTCTGGGCTTAATTCACCCCTCCACTTT.